This TCR beta chain was recorded in a study of molecular identifiers for immune sequencing clone quantification. As regards this clonotype: Antigen unknown.

Study conclusions and caveats: Underestimated sizes of highly expanded clones could result from identical TCR molecules that share a barcode. It was shown that clones above 20 RNA copies held over 98% of effector molecules, but under 1% in naive cells.

From the PCR reads, TCRdb called clonotypes with MiXCR, one entry per CDR3 protein. The table includes around 94,000 distinct CDR3 sequences, less than 35% detected once. Naive CD8 T cells were sorted, and the gate applied was CD8+CD4-CCR7+CD45RA+. This CDR3 has 12 residues. Germline loops: CDR1 SNHLY, CDR2 FYNNEI. With 10 bases removed from V and 0 bases from J, the gap between germline ends came to 8 bases. The source material was naive CD8+ T cells from blood, with Jurkat cell RNA spiked in. Noted subset: FACS-sorted CD8+CD4-CCR7+CD45RA+ naive T cells. This sequence originates from a human donor in good health. Some libraries in this study had Jurkat cell RNA spiked in. The V and J genes are TRBV2 and TRBJ2-3; D is undetermined. CDR3 sequence: CAKVASTDTQYF. The CDR3 region has the DNA TGTGCCAAGGTGGCCAGCACAGATACGCAGTATTTT.